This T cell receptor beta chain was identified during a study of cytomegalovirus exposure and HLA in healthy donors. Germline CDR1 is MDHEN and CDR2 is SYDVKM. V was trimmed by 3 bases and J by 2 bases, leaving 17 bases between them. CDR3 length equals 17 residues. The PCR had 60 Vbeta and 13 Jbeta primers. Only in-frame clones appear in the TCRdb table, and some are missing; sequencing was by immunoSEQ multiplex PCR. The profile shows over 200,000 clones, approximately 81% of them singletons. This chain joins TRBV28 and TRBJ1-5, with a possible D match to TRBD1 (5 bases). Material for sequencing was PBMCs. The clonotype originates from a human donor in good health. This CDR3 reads CASSFRRDSLGNQPQHF. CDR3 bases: TGTGCCAGCAGTTTTCGTCGGGACTCGCTTGGCAATCAGCCCCAGCATTTT.